The entry below gives a single TCR beta chain sequence along with its context. This clone was observed a handful of times. No antigen is known for it. Per-nucleotide qualities are absent, and no much larger clonotype sits a single base away. This entry is derived from a study of shared clonotypes between healthy human individuals (dated by TCRdb to 2018 to 2020). For context, the study as a whole: Three men and a couple of women, aged 18 to 49 years, made up the cohort. To estimate repertoire size and how much clonotypes are shared between individuals, the study performed deep sequencing of blood TCR repertoires from roughly five healthy adults. Libraries were prepared and TCR repertoires were sequenced by different laboratories using diverse techniques, in order to increase sequencing depth and limit assay-specific biases. Per donor, leukapheresis produced somewhere between about 0.94 and 10 billion PBMCs.

Using the deep immunoSEQ assay, multiplex PCR amplified TCR CDR3 regions from genomic DNA. For each cell subset, the extracted genomic DNA was distributed evenly across all wells of several immunoSEQ 96-well plates, and each plate served as one replicate. For unsorted PBMC, each replicate PCR was loaded with 300 ng genomic DNA, equivalent to about 30,000 T cell genomes. Genomic DNA from unsorted PBMC was sequenced over ten immunoSEQ deep assay plates. The purified libraries were quantified using a Qubit 3.0 fluorometer, sized with a Bioanalyzer 2100, and then quantified again using the KAPA Library Quantification kit. Each immunoSEQ 96-well plate was sequenced on its own single-read 150-cycle Illumina NextSeq 550 flow cell. As for how the authors treated the data: Because only junctional sequences without quality scores were contained in the immunoSEQ output, filtering matching that applied to full-length reads could not be performed. Sequences were annotated with PyIR, a Python wrapper for IgBLAST v1.9, using IMGT germline references to assign V/J genes and CDR3. Reads were removed for weak V/J assignments (E-value above 1e-6), missing CDR3, stop codons, out-of-frame junctions, or ambiguous translated residues. A V3J clonotype was defined by an identical inferred V gene, J gene, and CDR3 amino acid sequence. Percentage overlap between repertoires was computed as shared unique clonotypes divided by the size of the smaller repertoire. Three approaches were used to assess repertoire richness: RTK rarefaction, the Chao1 estimator, and Recon v2.1 estimates of unobserved clonotypes. The clones in this table, taken by TCRdb from immuneACCESS, are in-frame only. Not every clone is retained; where verified, under half of the shortfall comes from an unresolved V gene, and the cause of the rest is unknown. From that table come the V and J calls and clone size; the DNA was used to work out D and trimming. This sample is represented by roughly 490,000 clones; approximately 80% of them were singletons. Of the sample, 13% is held by the ten largest clones.

The CDR3, from cysteine to phenylalanine, totals 13 residues. Only the CDR3 region is kept as DNA, spanning 39 bases read in frame from base 1. V has 5 bases trimmed and J has 8 bases trimmed; junction bases matching no gene number 5. CDR1 KGHSH and CDR2 LQKENI were looked up in the germline V gene. Donors were healthy HIV-negative adults with no recently reported acute infections or vaccinations. Only Caucasian adults living in Nashville, Tennessee, USA were represented among the donors. In the unsorted samples, approximately 85 million PBMCs were counted, and genomic DNA was extracted using the QIAamp DNA Blood Mini kit. Blood was obtained by leukapheresis, after which PBMCs were separated by Ficoll-Histopaque density gradient centrifugation and cryopreserved in liquid nitrogen vapor phase. Overall results and qualifications from the work: Sampling was restricted to blood, and TCR repertoires in tissues likely differ from the TCR repertoires found in blood. Pairwise subsampling indicated that sequencing depth was expected to affect the degree of clonotype sharing among donors. The genetic and exposure-history diversity represented was limited by the small number of donors.

The receptor comes from a woman between 35 and 50 years old in good health. Some clones in this sample may be carry-over from other donors' samples. The sequenced sample consisted of PBMCs. In this chain, TRBV18 is recombined with TRBJ1-4; 7 nucleotides in the junction match TRBD1. The DNA reads TGTGCCAGCTCAACGGGACAGCGGGAAAAACTGTTTTTT. Its product reads: CASSTGQREKLFF.